This T cell receptor (beta chain) is from a study of blood T cell repertoires in COVID-19. Per the authors' pipeline: By means of reference gene primer amplification, nucleated cell counts were estimated. Measured with immunoSEQ multiplex PCR; TCRdb has only the in-frame clones, and not every one. That table furnishes V, J and clone size, whereas the DNA furnished D and trimming. The sample yields 220,000 or so clones, approximately 83% seen once. The CDR3 runs 16 residues. Germline V gives CDR1 MNHNS, CDR2 SASEGT. Trimming shortened V by 2 bases and J by 0 bases, and 11 bases separated the two germline ends.

J is TRBJ1-3 and V is TRBV6-1, with D possibly being TRBD1 (5 bases). The clonotype comes from a woman aged 55-69 years with acute or convalescent COVID-19. Sample: peripheral blood. The CDR3 sequence is CASSEWQGSSGNTIYF. The CDR3 DNA reads as TGTGCCAGCAGTGAATGGCAGGGAAGCTCTGGAAACACCATATATTTT.